This T cell receptor (beta chain) emerged from a study of patients and donors after allogeneic stem cell transplantation. This clonotype has more than one count but fewer than ten. V lost 0 bases and J lost 7, with 12 bases in between. This CDR3 has 14 residues. Germline CDR1 reads MNHEY; CDR2 reads SVGEGT. MiXCR, run by TCRdb on the RT-PCR reads, gives a single entry per CDR3 protein. The sample carries around 150,000 distinct CDR3 sequences, roughly 31% recorded once. This clonotype was sampled from a human donor who was either an allogeneic HSCT recipient or a stem cell or donor lymphocyte infusion donor (not recorded which). It is not recorded whose cells these are; they may come from a transplant donor. The chain uses TRBV6-2 or TRBV6-3 and TRBJ1-2, with D possibly matching TRBD1 (5 bases). Material for sequencing was blood, either unsorted or a sorted T cell fraction (not recorded which). CDR3 sequence: CASSYSNQGGGYTF. The CDR3, as DNA: TGTGCCAGCAGTTACTCGAATCAGGGCGGTGGCTACACCTTC.